This T cell receptor (beta chain) was sequenced for a study of PD-L1 blockade in urothelial cancer. This table comes from immunoSEQ multiplex PCR, and its TCRdb copy is limited to in-frame clones, with some not included. Found here are approximately 36,000 clones, over 65% of them singletons; the top ten hold about 10%. Looked up from germline, CDR1 is SGHDT and CDR2 is YYEEEE. Trimming shortened V by 5 bases and J by 4 bases, and 6 bases separated the two germline ends. The CDR3 length is 11 residues. Regarding time point: peripheral blood 6 weeks after treatment start. This TCR came from a man aged 35 to 55 with urothelial cancer. This material consisted of PBMCs, taken around atezolizumab (anti-PD-L1) treatment. This chain uses TRBV5-6 with TRBJ1-2; D is unclear. The CDR3: CASRGLYGYTF. The DNA of the CDR3 is TGTGCCAGCAGGGGCCTCTATGGCTACACCTTC. Complete variable domain (other parts from reference TRBV5-6 and TRBJ1-2): DAGVTQSPTHLIKTRGQQVTLRCSPKSGHDTVSWYQQALGQGPQFIFQYYEEEERQRGNFPDRFSGHQFPNYSSELNVNALLLGDSALYLCASRGLYGYTFGSGTRLTVV.